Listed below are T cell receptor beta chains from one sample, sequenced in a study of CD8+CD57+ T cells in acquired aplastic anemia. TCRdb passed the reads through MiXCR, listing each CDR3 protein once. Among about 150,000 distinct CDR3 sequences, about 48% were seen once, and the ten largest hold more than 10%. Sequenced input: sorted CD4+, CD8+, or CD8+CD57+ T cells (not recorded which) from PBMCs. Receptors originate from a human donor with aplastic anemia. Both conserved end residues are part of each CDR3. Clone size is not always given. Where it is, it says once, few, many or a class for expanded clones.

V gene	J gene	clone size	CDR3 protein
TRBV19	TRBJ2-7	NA	CASSMGAVSYEQYF
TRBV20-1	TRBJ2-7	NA	CSAKRAVVGEQYF
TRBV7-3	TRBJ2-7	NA	CASSSGFSYEQYF
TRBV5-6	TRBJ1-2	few	CASSIGQPHGYTF
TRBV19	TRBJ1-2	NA	CASSTVRGQGYTF
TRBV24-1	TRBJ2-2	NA	CATSGTGGRSGELFF
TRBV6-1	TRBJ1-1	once	CASVLGTEASF
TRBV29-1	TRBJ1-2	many	CSVRQGGYDYGYTF
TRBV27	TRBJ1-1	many	CASTRGLDTEAFF
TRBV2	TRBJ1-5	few	CASSGRVLQPQHF
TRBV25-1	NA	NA	CASRSFLGLEETQYF
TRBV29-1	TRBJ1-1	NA	CSVLPGQVIEAFF
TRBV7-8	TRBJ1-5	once	CASSWGENQPQHF
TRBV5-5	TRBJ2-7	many	CASSLSTGPREQYF
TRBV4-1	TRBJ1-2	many	CASSPVNVGTDYGYTF
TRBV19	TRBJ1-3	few	CASSTPRGSGNTIYF
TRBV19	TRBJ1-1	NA	CASSEGTGRRGTEAFF
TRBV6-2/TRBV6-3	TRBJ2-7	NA	CASSYSGVHEQYF
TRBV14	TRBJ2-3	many	CASSQGPLHGGPHRYPQYF
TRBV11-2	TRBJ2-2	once	CASSPPMDSNTGELFF
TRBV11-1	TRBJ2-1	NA	CASSPPSGGNEQFF
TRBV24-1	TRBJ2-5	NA	CASSLYPDRRRETQYF
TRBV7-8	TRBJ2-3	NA	CASSLMDKGDTQYF
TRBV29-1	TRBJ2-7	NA	CSVEDSYEQYF
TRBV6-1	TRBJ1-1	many	CASSPGRIAFF
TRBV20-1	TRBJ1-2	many	CSAGTGDFYGYTF
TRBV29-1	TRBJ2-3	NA	CSVGRGRMYTDTQYF
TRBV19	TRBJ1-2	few	CASRIQGLGYTF
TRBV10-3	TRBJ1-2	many	CATQGTGRAYGYTF
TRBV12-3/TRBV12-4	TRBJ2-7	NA	CAIAHKGPYEQYF
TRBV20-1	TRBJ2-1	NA	CSASSGASYNEQFF
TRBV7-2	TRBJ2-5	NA	CASSSGLVETQYF
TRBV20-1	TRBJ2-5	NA	CSARGTQEETQYF
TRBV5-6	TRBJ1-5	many	CASSSGSLQPQHF
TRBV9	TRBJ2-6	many	CASSVARPSGANVLTF
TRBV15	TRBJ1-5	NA	CATSSEDRGGNQPQHF
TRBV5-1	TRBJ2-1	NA	CASSLDGYNEQFF
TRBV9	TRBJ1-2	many	CASTGALDYGYTF
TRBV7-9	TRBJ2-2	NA	CASSLTGTGELFF
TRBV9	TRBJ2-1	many	CASSGSDRRDNEQFF
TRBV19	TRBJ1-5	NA	CASKVQGTDSNQPQHF
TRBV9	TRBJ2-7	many	CASSVGTGPYEQYF
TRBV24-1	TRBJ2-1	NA	CATSDPSGGHYNEQFF
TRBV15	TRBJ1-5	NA	CATSRGDGRNNQPQHF
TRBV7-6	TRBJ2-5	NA	CASSLVSAGSRQETQYF
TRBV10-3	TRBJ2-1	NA	CAIRENNEQFF
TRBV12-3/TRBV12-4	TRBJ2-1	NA	CASSYSGGALNEQFF
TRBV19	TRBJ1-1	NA	CASSMEQNTGAFF
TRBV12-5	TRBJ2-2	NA	CASGPQGPGELFF
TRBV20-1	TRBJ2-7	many	CSASGGRDYEQYF
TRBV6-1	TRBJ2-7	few	CASSTRTTGLDASSYEQYF
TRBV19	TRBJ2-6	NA	CASTGAAGANVLTF
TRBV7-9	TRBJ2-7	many	CASSSNSDSTYEQYF
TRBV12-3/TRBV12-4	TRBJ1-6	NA	CASTGTGDSPLHF
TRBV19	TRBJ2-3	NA	CASSVHRGRTDTQYF
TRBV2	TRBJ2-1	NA	CASSDWVAGDNEQFF
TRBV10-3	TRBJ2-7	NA	CAIVTESSYGQYF
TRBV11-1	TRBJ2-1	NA	CASSLAGGRYNEQFF
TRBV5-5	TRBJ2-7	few	CASSPSGSSYEQYF
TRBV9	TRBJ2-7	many	CASSTGTSGTPYEQYF